A selection of T cell receptor beta chains follows, all from one sample in a study of cytomegalovirus exposure and HLA in healthy donors. Repertoires were generated with immunoSEQ multiplex PCR, while TCRdb's copy carries only in-frame clones and drops some. The sample has 270,000 or so clones, 86% seen once. The sequenced sample was PBMCs. The receptor source for this set is a man aged 35 to 55 in good health and CMV-seropositive. The CDR3 runs from the conserved cysteine through the conserved F or W. Each record gives: clone size, V gene, D gene, J gene, CDR3 protein, CDR3 DNA. D genes are given only for firm matches. Part of the rows lack a size; the others show once, few, many or a class for expanded clones.

.,TRBV4-1,.,TRBJ1-2,CASSQDHRTYGYTF,TGCGCCAGCAGCCAAGATCACAGAACCTATGGCTACACCTTC
.,TRBV6-4,.,TRBJ1-2,CASSDGADYGYTF,TGTGCCAGCAGTGACGGCGCGGACTATGGCTACACCTTC
.,TRBV10-3,.,TRBJ2-7,CAISESGVPYEQYF,TGTGCCATCAGTGAGTCAGGGGTTCCCTACGAGCAGTACTTC
.,TRBV2,TRBD2,TRBJ2-3,CASSELAGGPDTQYF,TGTGCCAGCAGTGAATTAGCGGGAGGGCCAGATACGCAGTATTTT
.,TRBV7-8,.,TRBJ2-3,CASSFPSSTDTQYF,TGTGCCAGCAGCTTTCCTAGTAGCACAGATACGCAGTATTTT
.,TRBV28,.,TRBJ2-7,CASSLWGRLSEQYF,TGTGCCAGCAGTTTATGGGGGAGGCTCTCCGAGCAGTACTTC
.,TRBV27,TRBD1,TRBJ2-7,CASSLSKRGQYEQYF,TGTGCCAGCAGTTTATCGAAAAGGGGGCAGTACGAGCAGTACTTC
once,TRBV5-1,.,TRBJ2-7,CASSLDGTQRVYEQYF,TGCGCCAGCAGCTTGGACGGGACACAGAGGGTCTACGAGCAGTACTTC
.,TRBV18,.,TRBJ2-1,CASSSGSSYNEQFF,TGTGCCAGCTCATCCGGGAGCTCTTACAATGAGCAGTTCTTC
.,TRBV7-9,TRBD1,TRBJ2-7,CASSLGQGANEQYF,TGTGCCAGCAGCTTGGGACAGGGGGCGAACGAGCAGTACTTC
.,TRBV13,.,TRBJ2-1,CASSFHGPGGQFF,TGTGCCAGCAGCTTTCATGGACCTGGAGGGCAGTTCTTC
.,TRBV11-1,.,TRBJ2-1,CAIGQPEQFF,TGTGCCATCGGACAGCCCGAGCAGTTCTTC
.,TRBV18,.,TRBJ2-7,CASSPVDSYEQYF,TGTGCCAGCTCACCAGTGGACAGCTACGAGCAGTACTTC
.,TRBV5-4,.,TRBJ2-5,CASSLSRPTGETQYF,TGTGCCAGCAGCTTGTCAAGGCCTACGGGAGAGACCCAGTACTTC
.,TRBV25-1,.,TRBJ1-1,CASGRGYTEAFF,TGTGCCAGCGGCAGAGGCTACACTGAAGCTTTCTTT
.,TRBV29-1,.,TRBJ2-2,CSARASPGELFF,TGCAGCGCCAGGGCCTCCCCCGGGGAGCTGTTTTTT
.,TRBV5-1,TRBD1,TRBJ2-1,CASSWNTGASGYEQFF,TGCGCCAGCAGTTGGAATACAGGGGCGTCCGGGTATGAGCAGTTCTTC
.,TRBV2,.,TRBJ2-3,CASSRGPGQSTDTQYF,TGTGCCAGCAGTAGGGGACCGGGACAAAGCACAGATACGCAGTATTTT
.,TRBV7-8,.,TRBJ2-3,CASSLARVPTLTDTQYF,TGTGCCAGCAGCTTAGCACGGGTTCCTACCCTCACAGATACGCAGTATTTT
.,TRBV5-1,TRBD2,TRBJ2-7,CASSPAGLTYEQYF,TGCGCCAGCAGCCCGGCGGGACTAACCTACGAGCAGTACTTC
few,TRBV4-3,.,TRBJ2-4,CASSQDGYPGDIQYF,TGCGCCAGCAGCCAAGATGGCTACCCAGGGGACATTCAGTACTTC
.,TRBV7-9,TRBD2,TRBJ2-7,CSSSFGGESYEQYF,TGTTCCAGCAGCTTCGGGGGGGAGTCCTACGAGCAGTACTTC
.,TRBV7-2,.,TRBJ1-1,CASSPRGRGSEAFF,TGTGCCAGCAGCCCCCGTGGGCGGGGGAGTGAAGCTTTCTTT
.,TRBV5-1,.,TRBJ2-1,CASSLAIGVVNEQFF,TGCGCCAGCAGCTTGGCCATCGGGGTAGTGAATGAGCAGTTCTTC
.,TRBV27,TRBD2,TRBJ2-1,CASSFLAGGYNEQFF,TGTGCCAGCAGTTTCCTAGCGGGAGGTTACAATGAGCAGTTCTTC
.,TRBV2,TRBD2,TRBJ2-7,CASSQGAGGPHEQYF,TGTGCCAGCAGCCAAGGGGCGGGAGGGCCCCACGAGCAGTACTTC
.,TRBV5-6,.,TRBJ1-2,CASSLRGFRYGYTF,TGTGCCAGCAGCTTGCGAGGGTTTCGCTATGGCTACACCTTC
few,TRBV7-9,TRBD1,TRBJ2-5,CSSSLDRGQETQYF,TGTTCCAGCAGCTTAGACAGGGGGCAAGAGACCCAGTACTTC